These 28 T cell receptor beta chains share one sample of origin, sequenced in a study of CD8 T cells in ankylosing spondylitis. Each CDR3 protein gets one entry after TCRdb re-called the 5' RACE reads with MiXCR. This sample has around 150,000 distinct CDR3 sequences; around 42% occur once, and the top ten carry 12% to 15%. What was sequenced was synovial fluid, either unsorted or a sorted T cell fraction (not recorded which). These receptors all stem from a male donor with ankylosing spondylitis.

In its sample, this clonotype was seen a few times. The CDR3 sequence is CASSFQQGAAGNQPQHF. The DNA for the CDR3 is TGTGCCAGCAGCTTCCAACAGGGGGCCGCGGGCAATCAGCCCCAGCATTTT. The genes are TRBV5-6 and TRBJ1-5; 9 bases align to TRBD1. The J segment lost 2 bases and the V segment lost 2 bases, leaving 8 bases of the junction unmatched. The germline CDR1 and CDR2 sequences are SGHDT and YYEEEE. The CDR3 spans 17 residues.

CDR3 nucleotide sequence: TGTGCCAGCAAGGGATCCAGCACAGATACGCAGTATTTT. This encodes CASKGSSTDTQYF. The chain combines TRBV12-3 or TRBV12-4 with TRBJ2-3, with D uncertain. The V and J ends lost 7 bases and 0 bases respectively, with 8 bases between them. The CDR3 totals 13 residues.

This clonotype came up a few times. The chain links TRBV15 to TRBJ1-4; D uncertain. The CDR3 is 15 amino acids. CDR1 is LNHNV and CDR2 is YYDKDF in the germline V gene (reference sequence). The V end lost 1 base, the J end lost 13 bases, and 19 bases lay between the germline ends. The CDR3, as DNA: TGTGCCACCAGCAGAGGCCTTCTCGGGCGGACCAGACTGTTTTTT. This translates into CATSRGLLGRTRLFF.

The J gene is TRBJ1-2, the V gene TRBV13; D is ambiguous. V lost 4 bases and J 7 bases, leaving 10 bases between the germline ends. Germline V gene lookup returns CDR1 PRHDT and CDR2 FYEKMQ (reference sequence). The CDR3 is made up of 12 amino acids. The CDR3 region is CASSWEWSGYTF. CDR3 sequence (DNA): TGTGCCAGCAGCTGGGAGTGGAGTGGCTACACCTTC.

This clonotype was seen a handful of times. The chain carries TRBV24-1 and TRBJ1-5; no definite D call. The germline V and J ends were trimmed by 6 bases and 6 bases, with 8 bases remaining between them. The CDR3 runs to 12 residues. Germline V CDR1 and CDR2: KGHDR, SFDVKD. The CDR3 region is CATSRRFQPQHF. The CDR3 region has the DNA TGTGCCACCAGTAGGCGTTTTCAGCCCCAGCATTTT.

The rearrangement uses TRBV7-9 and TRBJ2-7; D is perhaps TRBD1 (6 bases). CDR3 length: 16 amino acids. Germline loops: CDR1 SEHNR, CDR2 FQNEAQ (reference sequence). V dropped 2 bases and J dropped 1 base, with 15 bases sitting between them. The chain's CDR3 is CASSLRVGQRSYEQYF. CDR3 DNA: TGTGCCAGCAGCTTAAGGGTTGGACAGAGGTCCTACGAGCAGTACTTC.

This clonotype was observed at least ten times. The DNA for the CDR3 is TGTGCCAGCAGTGACTCGACTAGCGGGGGGTTTGAGCAGTTCTTC. Protein sequence: CASSDSTSGGFEQFF. The V gene is TRBV6-4, the J gene TRBJ2-1; 13 bases fit TRBD2. V dropped 0 bases and J dropped 9; count of bases not matched to a gene: 2. The CDR3 is made up of 15 amino acids. The germline V gene encodes CDR1 MRHNA and CDR2 SNTAGT.

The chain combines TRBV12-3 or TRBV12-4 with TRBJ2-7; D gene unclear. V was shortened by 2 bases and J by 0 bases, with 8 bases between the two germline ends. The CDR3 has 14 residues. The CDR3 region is CASSLLLASYEQYF. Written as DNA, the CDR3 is TGTGCCAGCAGTTTATTACTCGCCTCCTACGAGCAGTACTTC.

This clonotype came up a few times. This CDR3 is CASRNSWADTQYF. The CDR3 nucleotides read TGTGCCAGCAGGAACAGTTGGGCAGATACGCAGTATTTT. This chain joins TRBV7-9 and TRBJ2-3; D is uncertain. The ends were cut back, 6 bases at V and 4 bases at J, with 11 bases in the middle. This CDR3 comprises 13 residues. Germline V gene lookup returns CDR1 SEHNR and CDR2 FQNEAQ (reference sequence).

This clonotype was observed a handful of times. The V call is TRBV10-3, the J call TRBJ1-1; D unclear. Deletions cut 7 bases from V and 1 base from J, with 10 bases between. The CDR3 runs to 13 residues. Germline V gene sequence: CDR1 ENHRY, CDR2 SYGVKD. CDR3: CAIKEVENTEAFF. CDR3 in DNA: TGTGCCATCAAGGAGGTCGAGAACACTGAAGCTTTCTTT.

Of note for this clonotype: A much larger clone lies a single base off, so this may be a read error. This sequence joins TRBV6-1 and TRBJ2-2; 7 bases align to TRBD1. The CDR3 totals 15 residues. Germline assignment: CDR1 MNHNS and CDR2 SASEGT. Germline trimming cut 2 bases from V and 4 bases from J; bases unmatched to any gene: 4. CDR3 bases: TGTGCCAGCAGTGAACCGTCAGGGGGCACCGGGGAGCTGTTTTTT. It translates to CASSEPSGGTGELFF.

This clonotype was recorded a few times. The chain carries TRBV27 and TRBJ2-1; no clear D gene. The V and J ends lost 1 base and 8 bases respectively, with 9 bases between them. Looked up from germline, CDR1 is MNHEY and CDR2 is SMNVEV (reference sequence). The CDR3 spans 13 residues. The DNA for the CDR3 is TGTGCCAGCAGTTTATTGCCACAATATGAGCAGTTCTTC. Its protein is CASSLLPQYEQFF.

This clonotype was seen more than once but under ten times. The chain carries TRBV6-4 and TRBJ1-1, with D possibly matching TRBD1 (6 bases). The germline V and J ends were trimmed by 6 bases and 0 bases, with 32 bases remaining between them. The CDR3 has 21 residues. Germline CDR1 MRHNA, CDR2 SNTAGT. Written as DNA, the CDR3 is TGTGCCAGCAGCCCGGCCAGGGGCTCCGGGGAAATCCTTTTTATGAACACTGAAGCTTTCTTT. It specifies CASSPARGSGEILFMNTEAFF.

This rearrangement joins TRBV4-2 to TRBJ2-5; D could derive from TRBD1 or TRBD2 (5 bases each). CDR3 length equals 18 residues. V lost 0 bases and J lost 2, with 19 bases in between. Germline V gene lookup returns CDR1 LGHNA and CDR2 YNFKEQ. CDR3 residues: CASSQDDSLGLGQETQYF. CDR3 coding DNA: TGTGCCAGCAGCCAAGATGACAGCTTAGGACTCGGGCAAGAGACCCAGTACTTC.

The CDR3 here is CSARSPRNQPQHF. The CDR3 nucleotides read TGCAGTGCTAGAAGCCCCCGCAATCAGCCCCAGCATTTT. This chain links TRBV20-1 with TRBJ1-5; no firm D call. The CDR3 has 13 residues. Per the germline V gene, CDR1 is DFQATT and CDR2 is SNEGSKA (reference sequence). The germline V and J ends were trimmed by 2 bases and 2 bases, with 7 bases remaining between them.

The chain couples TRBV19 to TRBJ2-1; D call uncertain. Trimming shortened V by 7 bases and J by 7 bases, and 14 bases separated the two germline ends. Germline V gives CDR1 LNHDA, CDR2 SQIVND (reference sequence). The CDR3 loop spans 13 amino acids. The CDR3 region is CASIWAAWNEQFF. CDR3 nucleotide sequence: TGTGCCAGTATCTGGGCTGCTTGGAATGAGCAGTTCTTC.

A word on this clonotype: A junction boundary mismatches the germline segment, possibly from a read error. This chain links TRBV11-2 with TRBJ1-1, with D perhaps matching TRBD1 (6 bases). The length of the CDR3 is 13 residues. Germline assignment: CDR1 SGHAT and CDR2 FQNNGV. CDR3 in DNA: TGTGCCAGCAGTCTACCCAGGGGCACTGAAGCTTTGTTT. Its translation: CASSLPRGTEALF. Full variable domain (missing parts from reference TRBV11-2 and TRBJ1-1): EAGVAQSPRYKIIEKRQSVAFWCNPISGHATLYWYQQILGQGPKLLIQFQNNGVVDDSQLPKDRFSAERLKGVDSTLKIQPAKLEDSAVYLCASSLPRGTEALFGQGTRLTVV.

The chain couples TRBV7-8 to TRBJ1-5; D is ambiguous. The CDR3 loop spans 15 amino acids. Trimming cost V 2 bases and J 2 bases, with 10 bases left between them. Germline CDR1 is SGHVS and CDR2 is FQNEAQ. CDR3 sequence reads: CASSLSWAGNQPQHF. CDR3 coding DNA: TGTGCCAGCAGCTTAAGTTGGGCCGGCAATCAGCCCCAGCATTTT.

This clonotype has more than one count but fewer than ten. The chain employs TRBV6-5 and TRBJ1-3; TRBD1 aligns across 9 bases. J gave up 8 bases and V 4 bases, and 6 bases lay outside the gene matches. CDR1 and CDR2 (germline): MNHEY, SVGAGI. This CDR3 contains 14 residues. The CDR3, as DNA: TGTGCCAGCAGTTCCGGACAGGGGAGATACACCATATATTTT. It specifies CASSSGQGRYTIYF.

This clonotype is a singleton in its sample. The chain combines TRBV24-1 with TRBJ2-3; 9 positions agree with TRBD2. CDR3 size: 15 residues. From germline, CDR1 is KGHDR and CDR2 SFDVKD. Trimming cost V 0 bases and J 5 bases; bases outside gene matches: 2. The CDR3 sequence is CATSDLLLAGDTQYF. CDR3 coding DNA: TGTGCCACCAGTGATTTGCTACTAGCGGGAGATACGCAGTATTTT.

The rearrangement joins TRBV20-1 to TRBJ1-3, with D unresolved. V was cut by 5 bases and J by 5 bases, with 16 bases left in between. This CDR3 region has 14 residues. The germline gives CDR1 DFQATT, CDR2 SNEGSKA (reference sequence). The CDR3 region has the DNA TGCAGTGCTGAAAGGGCGGGTTTGCGAAACACCATATATTTT. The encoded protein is CSAERAGLRNTIYF.

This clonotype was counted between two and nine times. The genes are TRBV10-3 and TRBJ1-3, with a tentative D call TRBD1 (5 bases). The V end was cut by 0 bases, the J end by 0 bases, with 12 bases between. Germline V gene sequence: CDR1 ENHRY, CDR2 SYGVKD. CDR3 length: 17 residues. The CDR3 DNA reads TGTGCCATCAGTGAGTCTGGGGGACCGGACTCTGGAAACACCATATATTTT. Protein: CAISESGGPDSGNTIYF.

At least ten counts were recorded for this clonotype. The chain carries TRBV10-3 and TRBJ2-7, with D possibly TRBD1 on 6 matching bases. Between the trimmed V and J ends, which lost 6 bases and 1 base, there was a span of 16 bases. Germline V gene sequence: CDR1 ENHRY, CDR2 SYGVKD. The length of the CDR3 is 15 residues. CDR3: CAISSPGTLSYEQYF. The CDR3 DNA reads TGTGCCATCAGCTCCCCCGGGACACTTTCCTACGAGCAGTACTTC.

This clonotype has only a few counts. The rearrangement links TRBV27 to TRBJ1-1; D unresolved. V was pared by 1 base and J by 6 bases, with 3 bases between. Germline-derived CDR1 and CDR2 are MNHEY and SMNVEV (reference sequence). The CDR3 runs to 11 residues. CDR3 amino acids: CASSLFAEAFF. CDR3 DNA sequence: TGTGCCAGCAGTTTATTTGCTGAAGCTTTCTTT.

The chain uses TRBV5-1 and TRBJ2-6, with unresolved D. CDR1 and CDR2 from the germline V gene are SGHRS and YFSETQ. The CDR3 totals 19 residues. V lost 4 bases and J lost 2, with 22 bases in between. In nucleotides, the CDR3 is TGCGCCAGCAGCGGGAACTCGGAAAGGGATGTGACTGGGGCCAACGTCCTGACTTTC. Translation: CASSGNSERDVTGANVLTF.

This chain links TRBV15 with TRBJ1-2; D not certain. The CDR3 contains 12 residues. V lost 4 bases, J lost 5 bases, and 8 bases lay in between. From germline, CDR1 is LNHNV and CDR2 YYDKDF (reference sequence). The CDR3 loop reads CATSNPLYGYTF. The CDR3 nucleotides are TGTGCCACCAGCAACCCCCTTTATGGCTACACCTTC.

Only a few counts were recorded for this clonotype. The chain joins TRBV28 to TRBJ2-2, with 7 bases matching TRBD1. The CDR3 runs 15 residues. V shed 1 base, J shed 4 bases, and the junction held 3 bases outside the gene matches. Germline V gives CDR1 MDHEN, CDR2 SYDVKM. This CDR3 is CASSLLGGRTGELFF. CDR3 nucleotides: TGTGCCAGCAGTTTATTAGGGGGCCGCACCGGGGAGCTGTTTTTT.

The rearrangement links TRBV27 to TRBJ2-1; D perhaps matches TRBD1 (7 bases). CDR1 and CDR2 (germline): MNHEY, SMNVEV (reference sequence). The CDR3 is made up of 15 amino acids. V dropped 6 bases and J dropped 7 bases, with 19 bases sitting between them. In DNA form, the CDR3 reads TGTGCCAGCAGAGAGGAGGGGGCGATGTGGAATGAGCAGTTCTTC. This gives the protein CASREEGAMWNEQFF.